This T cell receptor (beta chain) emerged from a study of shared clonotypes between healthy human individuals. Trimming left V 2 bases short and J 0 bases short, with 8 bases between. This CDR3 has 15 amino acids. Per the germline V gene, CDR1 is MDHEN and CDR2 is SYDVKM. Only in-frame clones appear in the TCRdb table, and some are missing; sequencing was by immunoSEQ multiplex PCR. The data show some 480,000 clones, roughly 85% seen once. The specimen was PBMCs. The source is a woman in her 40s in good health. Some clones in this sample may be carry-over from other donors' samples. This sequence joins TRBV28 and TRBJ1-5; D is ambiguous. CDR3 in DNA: TGTGCCAGCAGTTTACCAGAGAATAGCAATCAGCCCCAGCATTTT. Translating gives CASSLPENSNQPQHF.